These 5 T cell receptor beta chains were sequenced from one sample in a study of blood T cell repertoires in COVID-19. Assay: immunoSEQ multiplex PCR; the TCRdb copy retains only in-frame clones and omits some. The sample includes approximately 300,000 clones, 85% to 90% of them seen just once. Sequencing input: PBMCs or T cells enriched from blood (not recorded which). The receptor source for this set is a woman younger than 35 who had recovered from COVID-19.

This clone showed up just a few times. The chain recombines TRBV28 with TRBJ1-1; tentatively, D is TRBD1 (6 bases). Trimming took 7 bases from V and 7 from J, leaving 16 bases between them. The CDR3 totals 13 residues. CDR1 MDHEN and CDR2 SYDVKM come from the germline V gene. CDR3 sequence (DNA): TGTGCCAGCACCTTTACGGACAGCTTTGAAGCTTTCTTT. The encoded protein is CASTFTDSFEAFF.

The CDR3 loop is CASSLWLLMRYGYTF. The CDR3 coding sequence is TGTGCCAGCAGCTTATGGTTATTAATGAGGTATGGCTACACCTTC. The J gene is TRBJ1-2, the V gene TRBV7-3, with D unresolved. This CDR3 comprises 15 residues. CDR1 is SGHTA and CDR2 is FQGTGA in the germline V gene. V shed 2 bases and J shed 5 bases, with 15 bases lying between them.

This chain joins TRBV28 and TRBJ2-7; 7 nucleotides line up with TRBD1. Germline trimming cut 10 bases from V and 3 bases from J; bases unmatched to any gene: 9. The CDR3 is 13 amino acids. The V gene's germline CDR1 is MDHEN and CDR2 SYDVKM. In DNA form, the CDR3 reads TGTGCCACCACAGGGGTCGGGTTCTACGAGCAGTACTTC. Translation: CATTGVGFYEQYF.

The chain links TRBV29-1 to TRBJ1-1; D is uncertain. Germline V gives CDR1 SQVTM, CDR2 ANQGSEA. This CDR3 region has 12 residues. V lost 5 bases to trimming and J lost 3 bases, with 10 bases between them. CDR3 residues: CSVSPGDTEAFF. The DNA of the CDR3 is TGCAGCGTTTCCCCCGGGGACACTGAAGCTTTCTTT. The whole variable domain, remainder taken from reference TRBV29-1 and TRBJ1-1, is SAVISQKPSRDICQRGTSLTIQCQVDSQVTMMFWYRQQPGQSLTLIATANQGSEATYESGFVIDKFPISRPNLTFSTLTVSNMSPEDSSIYLCSVSPGDTEAFFGQGTRLTVV.

The chain couples TRBV10-3 to TRBJ2-7, with 7 bases matching TRBD2. Germline values: CDR1 ENHRY, CDR2 SYGVKD. The V gene end was trimmed by 5 bases and the J gene end by 4 bases; junction bases not matched to a gene: 5. The CDR3 length is 13 residues. In nucleotides, the CDR3 is TGTGCCATCAGTAGGTCTAGCGGATACGAGCAGTACTTC. Protein sequence: CAISRSSGYEQYF.